Detailed here is one T cell receptor beta chain. Germline values: CDR1 ENHRY, CDR2 SYGVKD. The CDR3 consists of 15 residues. V lost 2 bases and J 7 bases, leaving 15 bases between the germline ends. The data were taken from a study of blood T cells in healthy people across ages. It was with a sample-barcoded 5' primer and a J-beta primer mix that a second PCR of roughly 7 to 12 cycles was run. TCRdb re-derived calls from the 5' RACE reads in MiXCR, one entry per CDR3 protein. The table includes roughly 1.5 million distinct CDR3 sequences, about 42% detected once. The chain carries TRBV10-3 and TRBJ2-1, with D perhaps TRBD2 (7 bases). This TCR was recovered from a woman aged 18-29 years in good health. What was sequenced was blood. The CDR3 region is CAISERGGLGNEQFF. The CDR3 DNA reads as TGTGCCATCAGTGAGAGGGGGGGGCTAGGGAATGAGCAGTTCTTC.